Presented here are 3 T cell receptor beta chains from one specimen sequenced in a study of blood T cells in healthy people across ages (dated by TCRdb to the mid-2010s). The receptor library was made with 5' RACE. Sequencing used an Illumina HiSeq 2500. The second PCR ran for about 6 to 12 cycles and used a J-beta primer mix along with a sample-barcoded 5' primer. Starting from the raw public reads, TCRdb applied fastp trimming at Q25, assembled clones with MiXCR and retained in-frame beta chains. Rows are unified per CDR3 protein, each entry keeping the most common DNA and genes. This sample lists approximately 800,000 distinct CDR3 sequences; approximately 25% were detected once. The leading ten clones occupy under 4.5% of the sample. The same sample was also used in a study of T cells of mothers and their children.

Sequenced: blood. The receptors here all came from a boy younger than 18 in good health.

This clonotype turned up a few times. At one end the junction does not follow the germline gene, possibly because of a read error. The genes are TRBV14 and TRBJ1-4; perhaps TRBD1 as D (5 bases). The CDR3 totals 15 residues. Germline CDR1 and CDR2: SGHDN and FVKESK. The CDR3 DNA sequence: TGTGCCGGCAGCCAAGATCTGGGGGATAATGAAAAACTGTTTTTT. Amino acids: CAGSQDLGDNEKLFF.

This clonotype was seen once. This chain joins TRBV7-2 and TRBJ2-1; TRBD2 matches 12 bases. Looked up from germline, CDR1 is SGHTA and CDR2 is FQGNSA. CDR3 length: 13 amino acids. With 8 bases clipped from V and 6 bases from J, the junction kept 2 bases outside the gene matches. DNA for the CDR3: TGTGCCAGCCGGACTAGCGGGATCAATGAGCAGTTCTTC. It specifies CASRTSGINEQFF.

The chain recombines TRBV10-3 with TRBJ1-2; 8 bases agree with TRBD1. The CDR3 covers 14 residues. The V and J ends lost 6 bases and 3 bases, in that order; junction bases with no gene match: 6. Germline CDR1 reads ENHRY; CDR2 reads SYGVKD. As DNA, the CDR3 is TGTGCCATCAGGTCGGGGACAGGCGACTATGGCTACACCTTC. It encodes CAIRSGTGDYGYTF.